The present TCR beta chain was sequenced within a study of a mutant IDH1 vaccine in newly diagnosed glioma. In the study overall: Patients came in for eight vaccinations, in weeks 1, 3, 5, 7, 11, 15, 19 and 23. Among treated patients, about 60% were male and around 40% female, and mean age was about 40 years. In some groups vaccination began 4-6 weeks post-radiotherapy; others received it with temozolomide. Patients had received radiotherapy, temozolomide, or both previously, most receiving both.

Time point noted: week 11, during vaccination. The study gave 300 ug of mutant IDH1 20-mer peptide per vaccine dose, with topical imiquimod. This CDR3 spans 14 amino acids. Trimming removed 5 bases from V and 7 bases from J; junction bases left unmatched: 8. Germline loops: CDR1 LNHNV, CDR2 YYDKDF (reference sequence). This clone has just one count. No antigen is known for it. The repertoire was sequenced with immunoSEQ multiplex PCR; TCRdb's copy has only in-frame clones and lacks some. The sample yields about 110,000 clones, roughly 88% seen once. Here the sequenced sample was PBMCs, taken from a glioma patient whose treatment included an IDH1 peptide vaccine. The chain combines TRBV15 with TRBJ2-1; 7 nucleotides agree with TRBD2. The source of this sequence is a woman aged 45 to 65 with glioma. This CDR3 is CATSFGAGVNEQFF. Here the CDR3 DNA reads TGTGCCACCAGCTTTGGGGCGGGAGTAAATGAGCAGTTCTTC.